This TCR beta chain emerged from a study of T cell changes during pregnancy in multiple sclerosis (dated by TCRdb to between 2017 and 2020). Regarding the study in general: The study looked at changes in the T cell repertoire across pregnancy in women with multiple sclerosis.

Measured from the cysteine to the phenylalanine, the CDR3 is 13 residues long. The CDR3 DNA has 39 bases and is translated from base 1. Between the V and J ends, shortened by 6 bases and 0 bases respectively, the junction contains 8 bases. CDR1 and CDR2 are read off the germline V gene as SGHAT and FQNNGV. This clone showed up just once. The clone's antigen remains unknown. It has no much larger one-base neighbor in the sample; base qualities were not kept. The library relied on the immunoSEQ multiplex PCR assay. As stored in TCRdb, this immuneACCESS dataset retains in-frame rearrangements with V and J assigned. A fraction of the clones does not appear; measured against another copy, unresolved V genes explain less than half of the discrepancy, and the remainder lacks a known reason. Recorded for this sample are around 97,000 clones; approximately 90% of them occurred a single time. The biggest ten clones account for just over 0.75% of the sample.

The rearrangement joined TRBV11-2 to TRBJ1-2; confidence is insufficient to name the D gene. The specimen was peripheral blood, collected in the second trimester of pregnancy. The clonotype comes from a female donor in good health, enrolled as a control in a pregnancy study. In nucleotides, the sequence is TGTGCCAGCAGGCCGCGGGCTAACTATGGCTACACCTTC. This codes for CASRPRANYGYTF.